This T cell receptor beta chain originates from a study of graft-versus-host responses after intestinal transplantation. Study summary: Recipients were all induced with anti-thymocyte globulin, then given tacrolimus and steroids for about three years. Points from the study as a whole: Marrow from the recipient contained GvH clones, some of which had appeared first in ileum or blood.

Some clones are missing from TCRdb's copy, which holds only in-frame ones; the method was immunoSEQ multiplex PCR. The data show under 150,000 clones, with around 96% seen just once and roughly 3.5% held by the top ten. This clone was seen only once. As yet, its antigen is unknown. Germline V gives CDR1 SGHTA, CDR2 FQGNSA. The CDR3 totals 14 residues. The V and J ends lost 5 bases and 7 bases, in that order; junction bases with no gene match: 11. The sequencing here drew on unstimulated CD8+ T cells sorted from spleen or lymph node cells, taken before intestinal transplant. This chain links TRBV7-2 with TRBJ2-7, with 7 bases identical to TRBD2. This clonotype was obtained from a human donor who received an intestinal transplant. CDR3: CASSPRAGVGEQYF. The CDR3 bases are TGTGCCAGCAGCCCTAGGGCGGGAGTTGGTGAGCAGTACTTC.